The 2 T cell receptor beta chains below were found in one sample sequenced in a study of cytomegalovirus exposure and HLA in healthy donors. The primer mix had 60 Vbeta and 13 Jbeta primers. Method: immunoSEQ multiplex PCR; TCRdb's copy keeps in-frame clones and lacks some. The sample comprises about 160,000 clones, around 77% of which are singletons, and around 3.4% rests with the top ten. Sequenced: PBMCs. All receptors derive from a man aged 25 to 45 in good health and CMV-seropositive.

This clone was recorded once. This rearrangement joins TRBV5-1 to TRBJ1-6; 7 bases line up with TRBD1. V shed 0 bases, J shed 4 bases, and the junction held 1 base outside the gene matches. The CDR3 is made up of 15 amino acids. Germline CDR1 and CDR2: SGHRS and YFSETQ. The CDR3 DNA reads as TGCGCCAGCAGCTTGGGGACAGGATATAATTCACCCCTCCACTTT. The encoded protein is CASSLGTGYNSPLHF.

The CDR3 loop is CASSLRRQNYEQYF. CDR3 coding DNA: TGTGCCAGCAGTTTACGGCGGCAGAACTACGAGCAGTACTTC. The genes are TRBV27 and TRBJ2-7; D gene uncertain. The CDR3 runs 14 residues. Per germline, CDR1 MNHEY and CDR2 SMNVEV (reference sequence). Trimming pared 2 bases from V and 3 bases from J, leaving 11 bases between.